Listed here is a single T cell receptor beta chain. Its antigen is not yet known. It has no much larger one-base neighbor in the sample; base qualities were not kept. The data stem from a study of blood T cell repertoires in COVID-19 (dated by TCRdb to 2020 to 2021). As for the study more broadly: Samples covering the acute and convalescent phases of COVID-19 were provided by collaborators in the United States, Italy and Spain. The material from the prospective study consisted of cDNA or gDNA derived from T cells, B-cell-depleted T cells, or PBMCs. The dataset comprised deeply sampled blood TCRbeta repertoires from subjects exposed to, actively infected with, or recovered from COVID-19. The repertoires were released in a freely available public database intended as a resource for research on the immune response to SARS-CoV-2. Samples were obtained from the ongoing ImmuneRACE study (first 160 participants) and from some 1,300 subjects provided by 6 global collaborators. Nearly every sample came with metadata listing a de-identified subject ID, COVID-19 status, age in years and sex. HLA class I and class II types, where available, came from metadata supplied by the sample provider rather than from assay-based typing.

Enrolling through a virtual design, the prospective study's participants ranged in age from roughly 18 to 95 years and lived across some 23 United States geographic areas. To assign participants to cohorts, the prospective study relied on clinical history that participants themselves reported in a screening survey and a study questionnaire. A participant counted as exposed if, within 2 weeks of entering the study, that participant had been in contact with someone who had a PCR-confirmed or clinician-diagnosed COVID-19 case. In the prospective study, mobile phlebotomists collected whole blood, serum and a nasopharyngeal or oropharyngeal swab from each participant. Over a roughly 2-month period, participants in the prospective study had the option of providing additional blood draws and questionnaires. Prospective study blood samples were shipped either frozen or at room temperature before DNA extraction.

What the study reported, not specific to this receptor: How much clinical and demographic metadata was included differed by source and by participant, and the metadata was provided uncurated.

Trimmed from V: 6 bases; trimmed from J: 5 bases; junction bases lacking a gene match: 6. The germline V gene (reference sequence) provides CDR1 MNHEY and CDR2 SMNVEV. The CDR3 measures 13 amino acids from cysteine to phenylalanine. The kept DNA is CDR3 alone, 39 bases in frame from the first base. The immunoSEQ Assay, a bias-controlled multiplex PCR, was used to amplify TCRbeta CDR3 regions from genomic DNA. The source study handled its data this way. The number of nucleated cells in each sample was estimated by amplification of reference gene primers within the assay. To quantify the absolute abundance of each unique TCRbeta CDR3 rearrangement, sequence reads were collapsed and filtered. For each sample, productive Simpson clonality was calculated as the square root of Simpson's diversity index across productive rearrangements. This is the immuneACCESS table as TCRdb keeps it, with only in-frame sequences that have V and J called. A part of the clones is gone; compared with another copy, unresolved V genes explain less than half, and the rest is unexplained. V, J and clone size reflect that table, while D and trimming were determined from the DNA. The sample table shows about 140,000 clones, and around 80% are seen once. The ten largest account for 1.5% to 2% of the sample.

The TCR was taken from a woman between 18 and 29 years old who had been exposed to COVID-19. Sequenced material: PBMCs or T cells enriched from blood (not recorded which). The chain uses TRBV27 and TRBJ2-7; 8 junctional bases match TRBD1. The encoded CDR3 is CASRTTGVDEQYF. The nucleotide sequence is given as TGTGCCAGCAGAACGACAGGGGTCGACGAGCAGTACTTC.